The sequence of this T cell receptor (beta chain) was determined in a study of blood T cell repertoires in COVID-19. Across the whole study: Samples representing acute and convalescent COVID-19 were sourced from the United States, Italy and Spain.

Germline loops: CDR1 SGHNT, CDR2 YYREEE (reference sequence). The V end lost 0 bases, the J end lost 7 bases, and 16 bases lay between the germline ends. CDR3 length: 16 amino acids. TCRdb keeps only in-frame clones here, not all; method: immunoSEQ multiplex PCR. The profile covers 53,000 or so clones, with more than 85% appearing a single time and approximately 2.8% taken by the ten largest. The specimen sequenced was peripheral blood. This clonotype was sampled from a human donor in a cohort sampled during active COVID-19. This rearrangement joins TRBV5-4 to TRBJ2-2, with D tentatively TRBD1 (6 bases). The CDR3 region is CASSLARAGVNGELFF. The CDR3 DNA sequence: TGTGCCAGCAGCTTGGCTCGGGCAGGGGTGAACGGGGAGCTGTTTTTT.